The clone carrying this T cell receptor beta chain was recorded at least ten times. The antigen is not known. Clones were sequenced by immunoSEQ multiplex PCR, and TCRdb holds only the in-frame ones, with some missing. Sampling found tens of thousands of clones, none seen once. The source of the sample is a study of T cells after posttransplantation cyclophosphamide. General study points: TRB overlap between skin or GI tissue T cells and blood was limited.

Sequenced input: PBMCs. The source is a woman between 45 and 60 years old in good health and a related stem cell transplant donor.

This CDR3 is CASSQEPGQGDNEQFF. CDR3 bases: TGTGCCAGCAGCCAAGAGCCCGGACAGGGGGACAATGAGCAGTTCTTC. The chain recombines TRBV14 with TRBJ2-1; 10 nucleotides agree with TRBD1. With 0 bases clipped from V and 5 bases from J, the junction kept 4 bases outside the gene matches. Germline CDR1 is SGHDN and CDR2 is FVKESK. The CDR3 spans 16 residues.